The sequence of this TCR beta chain was determined in a study of T-cell memory formation after mild COVID-19. Using its own MiXCR run on the 5' RACE reads, TCRdb lists one record per CDR3 protein. The data hold about 350,000 distinct CDR3 sequences, with approximately 13% observed a single time. This CDR3 region has 16 residues. CDR1 SQVTM and CDR2 ANQGSEA come from the germline V gene. The ends were cut back, 0 bases at V and 8 bases at J, with 20 bases in the middle. Many counts were recorded for this clonotype. This receptor was taken from a man between 18 and 29 years old who had mild COVID-19 (a few samples of this study predate the infection). Cell type and time point are not known. V is TRBV29-1 and J is TRBJ2-1; D may be TRBD1 (5 bases). Sequenced material: PBMCs or a T cell subset sorted from them (not recorded which). CDR3 DNA: TGCAGCGTTGAAGATCTTGCCTGGAAGGGGTTCGATGAGCAGTTCTTC. Amino acid sequence: CSVEDLAWKGFDEQFF.